Listed below are T cell receptor beta chains from one sample, sequenced in a study of regulatory and conventional T cells in RAG deficiency. Produced via immunoSEQ multiplex PCR; TCRdb's table is partial and in-frame only. This sample has around 3,500 clones, with roughly 94% found just once. The same sample was also studied in work on regulatory T cells.

The sequenced sample was CD4+ Tregs sorted from blood. Every receptor here comes from a human donor in good health. The CDR3 runs from the conserved cysteine through the conserved F or W. The order of the fields is D gene, J gene, clone size, V gene, CDR3 protein, CDR3 DNA. The D gene is left open where the match is weak. Clone size is shown for a subset of rows, as once, few, many or a class of expanded clone.

.	TRBJ2-5	.	TRBV10-3	CAISDSGGFQGTQYF	TGTGCCATCAGTGATAGCGGCGGATTTCAAGGTACCCAGTACTTC
TRBD2	TRBJ2-3	few	TRBV2	CASSEDGDYTDTQYF	TGTGCCAGCAGTGAGGACGGGGACTACACAGATACGCAGTATTTT
.	TRBJ2-7	.	TRBV4-1	CASSQDLNRAEQYF	TGCGCCAGCAGCCAAGATCTAAACAGGGCGGAGCAGTACTTC
TRBD1	TRBJ2-7	.	TRBV19	CASSIVHTGGEQYF	TGTGCCAGTAGTATAGTCCATACAGGGGGCGAGCAGTACTTC
.	TRBJ2-7	once	TRBV20-1	CSARDGRGQYF	TGCAGTGCTAGAGATGGAAGGGGGCAGTACTTC
TRBD1	TRBJ2-3	.	TRBV27	CASRDRVTDTQYF	TGTGCCAGCAGGGACAGGGTCACAGATACGCAGTATTTT
TRBD2	TRBJ2-5	.	TRBV28	CASSPVGREQYF	TGTGCCAGCAGTCCTGTCGGGCGGGAGCAGTACTTC
TRBD1	TRBJ2-7	.	TRBV5-1	CASSSSIPGQGAVSGQYF	TGCGCCAGCAGCTCATCCATTCCGGGACAGGGGGCCGTCTCTGGGCAGTACTTC
.	TRBJ1-5	.	TRBV19	CASSIGPPSANQPQHF	TGTGCCAGTAGTATTGGCCCCCCCAGTGCCAATCAGCCCCAGCATTTT
.	TRBJ2-3	.	TRBV11-3	CASSFEGRTDTQYF	TGTGCCAGCAGCTTTGAGGGGCGGACAGATACGCAGTATTTT
TRBD1	TRBJ1-3	.	TRBV19	CASRTGNSGNTIYF	TGTGCCAGTAGGACAGGGAACTCTGGAAACACCATATATTTT
.	TRBJ1-3	.	TRBV6-1	CASRGLGEGGNTIYF	TGTGCCAGCAGAGGACTGGGGGAAGGTGGAAACACCATATATTTT
.	TRBJ1-1	.	TRBV7-9	CASSPSSEAFF	TGTGCCAGCAGCCCCAGCTCTGAAGCTTTCTTT
.	TRBJ2-1	.	TRBV5-4	CASSLQSGNEQFF	TGTGCCAGCAGCTTGCAATCCGGGAATGAGCAGTTCTTC
.	TRBJ2-1	.	TRBV30	CAWSSYNIREGQFF	TGTGCCTGGAGTTCCTACAATATCCGGGAAGGGCAGTTCTTC
.	TRBJ2-5	.	TRBV11-2	CASSPQETQYF	TGTGCCAGCAGCCCCCAAGAGACCCAGTACTTC
TRBD1	TRBJ1-5	.	TRBV10-3	CAISSSHGTGGQPQHF	TGTGCCATCAGTTCCTCTCACGGGACAGGGGGTCAGCCCCAGCATTTT
.	TRBJ1-6	.	TRBV5-4	CASSWNGQSSPLHF	TGTGCCAGCAGCTGGAACGGACAGTCTTCACCCCTCCACTTT
TRBD1	TRBJ1-5	.	TRBV19	CASSEQGAHSNQPQHF	TGTGCCAGTAGCGAACAGGGGGCTCATAGCAATCAGCCCCAGCATTTT
.	TRBJ1-2	.	TRBV27	CASSRPSGIDPNYGYTF	TGTGCCAGCAGCCGTCCGTCCGGCATAGACCCTAACTATGGCTACACCTTC
TRBD2	TRBJ2-7	.	TRBV5-1	CASSLASGAYEQYF	TGCGCCAGCAGCTTGGCTAGCGGGGCCTACGAGCAGTACTTC
.	TRBJ2-5	.	TRBV2	CASSIQVQETQYF	TGTGCCAGCAGTATCCAGGTCCAAGAGACCCAGTACTTC
.	TRBJ1-3	.	TRBV5-1	CASSLMSTRASGNTIYF	TGCGCCAGCAGCTTGATGTCGACCAGGGCGTCTGGAAACACCATATATTTT
.	TRBJ2-2	.	TRBV5-1	CASSSGTTNTGELFF	TGCGCCAGCAGCTCCGGGACAACGAACACCGGGGAGCTGTTTTTT
TRBD2	TRBJ2-1	few	TRBV30	CAWSAATSGPLPYNEQFF	TGTGCCTGGAGCGCAGCGACTAGCGGGCCCCTCCCATACAATGAGCAGTTCTTC
TRBD1	TRBJ2-3	.	TRBV4-2	CASVDRVTDTQYF	TGTGCCAGCGTGGACAGGGTTACAGATACGCAGTATTTT
.	TRBJ2-1	.	TRBV20-1	CSPLASHEQFF	TGCAGCCCTTTGGCCTCGCATGAGCAGTTCTTC
.	TRBJ2-7	.	TRBV5-1	CASSSRGAGEQYF	TGCGCCAGCAGCTCCCGGGGGGCTGGCGAGCAGTACTTC
TRBD1	TRBJ2-5	.	TRBV7-8	CATGDRGRQTQYF	TGTGCCACCGGGGACAGGGGGCGCCAGACCCAGTACTTC
TRBD1	TRBJ2-3	.	TRBV27	CASRQGATDTQYF	TGTGCCAGCAGACAGGGGGCAACAGATACGCAGTATTTT
.	TRBJ1-1	.	TRBV10-1	CASSAAGSTEAFF	TGCGCCAGCAGTGCTGCAGGGTCCACTGAAGCTTTCTTT
.	TRBJ2-7	.	TRBV28	CASSSLDEQYF	TGTGCCAGCAGTTCCCTCGACGAGCAGTACTTC
.	TRBJ2-1	.	TRBV5-8	CASSLTGNYNEQFF	TGTGCCAGCAGCTTGACAGGGAACTACAATGAGCAGTTCTTC
.	TRBJ1-2	.	TRBV6-6	CASSPRGTPFNYGYTF	TGTGCCAGCAGTCCCCGAGGGACTCCGTTTAACTATGGCTACACCTTC
.	TRBJ2-1	.	TRBV7-7	CASSLSVALPAVNEQFF	TGTGCTAGCAGCTTAAGCGTAGCCTTGCCCGCGGTCAATGAGCAGTTCTTC
.	TRBJ1-1	once	TRBV7-8	CASSPGLNTEAFF	TGTGCCAGCAGCCCTGGCCTGAACACTGAAGCTTTCTTT
.	TRBJ2-7	.	TRBV27	CASSLSLWGAYEQYF	TGTGCCAGCAGTTTATCGCTTTGGGGTGCCTACGAGCAGTACTTC
TRBD1	TRBJ1-3	once	TRBV18	CASRPDRAAAGNTIYF	TGTGCCAGCAGACCGGACAGGGCGGCGGCTGGAAACACCATATATTTT
.	TRBJ2-7	.	TRBV27	CASSLVALAYEQYF	TGTGCCAGCAGTTTAGTGGCTCTTGCCTACGAGCAGTACTTC
TRBD2	TRBJ2-7	.	TRBV27	CASSLRLAGFYEQYF	TGTGCCAGCAGTTTACGTCTAGCGGGGTTCTACGAGCAGTACTTC
.	TRBJ2-7	.	TRBV6-1	CASILQWRFDEQYF	TGTGCCAGCATACTGCAGTGGAGGTTTGACGAGCAGTACTTC
.	TRBJ1-6	.	TRBV7-8	CASSLGGTVNNSPLHF	TGTGCCAGCAGCTTAGGGGGGACTGTCAATAATTCACCCCTCCACTTT
TRBD1	TRBJ1-1	.	TRBV27	CATNSPGQGATEAFF	TGTGCCACCAATTCTCCGGGACAGGGGGCAACTGAAGCTTTCTTT
TRBD1	TRBJ2-2	.	TRBV14	CASSQSPGQGDAGELFF	TGTGCCAGCAGCCAATCTCCGGGACAGGGGGACGCCGGGGAGCTGTTTTTT
TRBD2	TRBJ2-1	.	TRBV23-1	CASSQSGTSDYNEQFF	TGCGCCAGCAGTCAATCAGGGACTAGCGACTACAATGAGCAGTTCTTC
.	TRBJ1-3	.	TRBV18	CASSPPPRNTIYF	TGTGCCAGCTCACCACCCCCCCGAAACACCATATATTTT
.	TRBJ1-1	.	TRBV28	CASSDTSGTEAFF	TGTGCCAGCAGTGATACCTCGGGGACTGAAGCTTTCTTT
.	TRBJ1-6	.	TRBV7-8	CASSPNQGSPLHF	TGTGCCAGCAGCCCAAACCAGGGATCACCCCTCCACTTT
TRBD2	TRBJ2-7	.	TRBV7-9	CASSPGLARAYEQYF	TGTGCCAGCAGCCCCGGACTAGCGAGAGCCTACGAGCAGTACTTC
.	TRBJ1-1	.	TRBV27	CASSYSGGNTEAFF	TGTGCCAGCAGTTACTCGGGGGGGAACACTGAAGCTTTCTTT
.	TRBJ2-7	.	TRBV27	CASSFSRNSYEQYF	TGTGCCAGCAGTTTTTCCAGGAACTCCTACGAGCAGTACTTC